These 19 T cell receptor beta chains originate from one sample sequenced in a study of blood T cells in healthy people across ages. The authors ran a second PCR of roughly 6 to 12 cycles using a sample-barcoded 5' primer and a J-beta primer mix. TCRdb re-analysed the 5' RACE reads in MiXCR, keeping a single row per CDR3 protein. The sample includes 650,000 to 700,000 distinct CDR3 sequences, around 32% of them seen just once. Sequencing used blood. These receptors all stem from an elderly woman in good health.

This clonotype was detected many times. This chain connects TRBV29-1 to TRBJ2-5; D possibly corresponds to TRBD2 (5 bases). There are 13 residues in the CDR3. Germline CDR1 is SQVTM and CDR2 is ANQGSEA. V gave up 1 base and J gave up 5 bases, with 11 bases separating them. The CDR3 loop is CSVEVGVGETQYF. The CDR3 DNA sequence: TGCAGCGTTGAAGTCGGGGTAGGGGAGACCCAGTACTTC.

This chain links TRBV6-5 with TRBJ1-6; D remains ambiguous. Trimming shortened V by 7 bases and J by 2 bases, and 12 bases separated the two germline ends. CDR1 is MNHEY and CDR2 is SVGAGI in the germline V gene. The CDR3 is made up of 15 amino acids. CDR3 sequence reads: CASKPRGAYNSPLHF. DNA for the CDR3: TGTGCCAGCAAACCCAGAGGTGCCTATAATTCACCCCTCCACTTT.

The CDR3 DNA is TGTGCCAGCAGCTCCAGGGCTTGGGGCTACACCTTC. Amino acid sequence: CASSSRAWGYTF. The gene calls are TRBV7-2 and TRBJ1-2, with a tentative D call TRBD1 (5 bases). Germline-derived CDR1 and CDR2 are SGHTA and FQGNSA. V lost 4 bases to trimming and J lost 8 bases, with 11 bases between them. This CDR3 region has 12 residues.

The count of this clonotype is one. The chain links TRBV7-9 to TRBJ2-3, with no clear D. The CDR3 spans 14 residues. CDR1 SEHNR and CDR2 FQNEAQ come from the germline V gene (reference sequence). V was shortened by 5 bases and J by 4 bases, with 13 bases between the two germline ends. CDR3 sequence reads: CASSPHQRPDTQYF. As DNA, the CDR3 is TGTGCCAGCAGCCCCCACCAGAGGCCAGATACGCAGTATTTT.

About this clonotype itself: Being one base from a much bigger clone, this may be a read error. J is TRBJ2-3 and V is TRBV18; the D is unclear. CDR1 and CDR2 from the germline V gene are KGHSH and LQKENI. The V end lost 2 bases, the J end lost 6 bases, and 6 bases lay between the germline ends. The CDR3 consists of 12 residues. CDR3 sequence: CASSPTADTQYF. CDR3 nucleotides: TGTGCCAGCTCACCAACCGCTGATACGCAGTATTTT.

On this clonotype itself: Being one base from a much bigger clone, this may be a read error. This chain uses TRBV4-1 with TRBJ2-7, with TRBD2 matching 11 bases. The V segment lost 0 bases and the J segment 7 bases; nucleotides outside the gene matches: 5. This CDR3 is built from 15 residues. Germline CDR1 is MGHRA and CDR2 is YSYEKL. The CDR3, as DNA: TGCGCCAGCAGCCAAGATCGGACTAGCGGGCAGGAGCAGTACTTC. It specifies CASSQDRTSGQEQYF.

This clonotype was seen many times. The chain joins TRBV29-1 to TRBJ1-5, with D perhaps TRBD1 (5 bases). V dropped 5 bases and J dropped 3 bases, with 11 bases sitting between them. There are 13 residues in the CDR3. Germline CDR1 is SQVTM and CDR2 is ANQGSEA. Written as DNA, the CDR3 is TGCAGCGTTAGGGACTTTCCCAATCAGCCCCAGCATTTT. This codes for CSVRDFPNQPQHF. Full variable domain (outside the CDR3, taken from reference TRBV29-1 and TRBJ1-5): SAVISQKPSRDICQRGTSLTIQCQVDSQVTMMFWYRQQPGQSLTLIATANQGSEATYESGFVIDKFPISRPNLTFSTLTVSNMSPEDSSIYLCSVRDFPNQPQHFGDGTRLSIL.

In its sample, this clonotype was seen many times. The chain carries TRBV3-1 and TRBJ2-1; 9 nucleotides line up with TRBD1. J was trimmed by 4 bases and V by 1 base; bases with no gene match: 5. Germline V gives CDR1 LGHDT, CDR2 YNNKEL (reference sequence). This CDR3 has 16 amino acids. The CDR3 loop reads CASSQVGQGNYNEQFF. The CDR3 DNA follows: TGTGCCAGCAGCCAAGTTGGACAGGGGAATTACAATGAGCAGTTCTTC.

Concerning this clonotype: This may stem from a read error, because a much larger clone lies one nucleotide away. The CDR3 spells CASSSTGRREKRFF. CDR3 coding DNA: TGTGCCAGCAGCTCGACAGGGAGGAGGGAAAAACGGTTTTTT. This chain links TRBV9 with TRBJ1-4; 7 nucleotides agree with TRBD1. Germline CDR1 is SGDLS and CDR2 is YYNGEE. This CDR3 is 14 amino acids long.

The rearrangement joins TRBV29-1 to TRBJ2-3; the D gene is possibly TRBD1 (6 bases). V was cut by 7 bases and J by 2 bases, with 16 bases left in between. The CDR3 sequence is 14 residues long. Germline values: CDR1 SQVTM, CDR2 ANQGSEA. CDR3 coding DNA: TGCAGCGCTAACCGCAGGGGATACACAGATACGCAGTATTTT. The encoded protein is CSANRRGYTDTQYF.

The V call is TRBV5-1, the J call TRBJ2-3; 9 positions agree with TRBD2. The V and J ends lost 6 bases and 5 bases, in that order; junction bases with no gene match: 10. The CDR3 is made up of 15 amino acids. Germline V gene lookup returns CDR1 SGHRS and CDR2 YFSETQ. DNA for the CDR3: TGCGCCAGCACCTCTAGCGGGGCCGGAGGAGATACGCAGTATTTT. It encodes CASTSSGAGGDTQYF.

The chain combines TRBV20-1 with TRBJ1-2; TRBD1 is a possible D gene (5 bases). The CDR3 sequence is 14 residues long. CDR1 is DFQATT, CDR2 SNEGSKA, per germline (reference sequence). Trimming cost V 7 bases and J 5 bases, with 20 bases left between them. CDR3 nucleotide sequence: TGCAGTGTTGATGTACGGGGGGGATTATATGGCTACACCTTC. Translation gives CSVDVRGGLYGYTF.

The CDR3, as DNA: TGTGCCAGCAGTATCGGGACTAGCGGGGGGTATGAGCAGTTCTTC. It specifies CASSIGTSGGYEQFF. The chain joins TRBV12-3 or TRBV12-4 to TRBJ2-1; 15 bases match TRBD2. The V segment lost 5 bases and the J segment 8 bases; nucleotides outside the gene matches: 4. The CDR3 runs to 15 residues.

About this clonotype: Being one base from a much bigger clone, this may be a read error. This rearrangement joins TRBV7-2 to TRBJ2-5, with D perhaps TRBD2 (5 bases). The J call may be in error: the DNA end matches TRBJ2-1 better. The length of the CDR3 is 14 residues. CDR1 and CDR2 (germline): SGHTA, FQGNSA. The CDR3 loop is CASNWAGFQETQFF. CDR3 nucleotides: TGTGCCAGCAACTGGGCGGGTTTCCAAGAGACCCAGTTCTTC.

This clonotype was seen at least ten times. Written as DNA, the CDR3 is TGTGCCAGCAGTTACGAGTGGGCGAGCGGGGGGCACAATGAGCAGTTCTTC. Amino acids: CASSYEWASGGHNEQFF. This chain joins TRBV6-5 and TRBJ2-1, with TRBD2 identical over 9 bases. Trimming removed 2 bases from V and 5 bases from J; junction bases left unmatched: 10. CDR1 is MNHEY and CDR2 is SVGAGI in the germline V gene. This CDR3 is 17 amino acids long.

This clonotype was picked up a small number of times. The chain links TRBV5-1 to TRBJ2-1; tentatively, D is TRBD2 (5 bases). V was pared by 0 bases and J by 8 bases, with 6 bases between. The CDR3 has 12 amino acids. The V gene's germline CDR1 is SGHRS and CDR2 YFSETQ. DNA for the CDR3: TGCGCCAGCAGCTTGGGGGAGTATGAGCAGTTCTTC. Translated, it gives CASSLGEYEQFF.

This clonotype has a count of ten or more. The rearrangement uses TRBV20-1 and TRBJ1-2; D might be TRBD1 (6 bases). Trimming cost V 5 bases and J 4 bases, with 20 bases left between them. Per the germline V gene, CDR1 is DFQATT and CDR2 is SNEGSKA (reference sequence). The CDR3 consists of 15 residues. CDR3 DNA: TGCAGTGCTCCGCAGGTTTCCAACAGGGTCTATGGCTACACCTTC. It yields the protein CSAPQVSNRVYGYTF.

This clonotype was seen more than once but under ten times. The chain is built from TRBV7-9 and TRBJ1-2; D remains ambiguous. V was pared by 4 bases and J by 5 bases, with 8 bases between. The germline V gene encodes CDR1 SEHNR and CDR2 FQNEAQ (reference sequence). The CDR3 sequence is 12 residues long. The CDR3 is CASSSISYGYTF. The CDR3 coding sequence is TGTGCCAGCAGCTCAATAAGTTATGGCTACACCTTC.

At least ten counts were recorded for this clonotype. The chain couples TRBV7-9 to TRBJ2-1, with unresolved D. Trimming took off 4 bases at V and 7 bases at J, with 17 bases between the two ends. The CDR3 is 15 residues long. The germline gives CDR1 SEHNR, CDR2 FQNEAQ (reference sequence). CDR3: CASSSPSVGWNEQFF. CDR3 coding DNA: TGTGCCAGCAGCTCCCCTTCGGTGGGGTGGAATGAGCAGTTCTTC.